A single sample is the source of the 14 T cell receptor beta chains below, sequenced in a study of blood T cell repertoires in COVID-19 (dated by TCRdb to the early 2020s). Library method: the immunoSEQ multiplex PCR assay. What TCRdb holds here is the immuneACCESS table cut down to in-frame rearrangements. Part of the clones is not present; checked against another copy, under half of the missing clones reflect an unresolved V gene, and the others are unexplained. This sample lists roughly 250,000 clones; roughly 89% were detected once. Less than 2% of the sample is taken by the ten largest. Sequenced material: peripheral blood. The receptors were gathered from a woman in her thirties or forties who had recovered from COVID-19.

The chain has TRBV5-1 and TRBJ2-1; D is uncertain. The CDR3 has 12 residues. Trimming stripped 0 bases from V and 16 bases from J, with 14 bases between. CDR1 is SGHRS and CDR2 is YFSETQ in the germline V gene. This CDR3 is CASSLDSLSTFF. The CDR3 nucleotides are TGCGCCAGCAGCTTGGACAGCCTGTCGACCTTCTTC.

This chain joins TRBV6-6 and TRBJ2-6; 8 bases are a match to TRBD1. V shed 4 bases, J shed 4 bases, and the junction held 6 bases outside the gene matches. The germline CDR1 and CDR2 sequences are MNHNY and SVGAGI (reference sequence). This CDR3 is 16 amino acids long. The CDR3 DNA reads TGTGCCAGCAGTTTAGGACAGGGTTCGGGGGCCAACGTCCTGACTTTC. This translates into CASSLGQGSGANVLTF.

The CDR3 coding sequence is TGCGCCAGCAGCTTGACGGTCCCCAACACTGAAGCTTTCTTT. Its protein product is CASSLTVPNTEAFF. The V and J genes are TRBV5-1 and TRBJ1-1; D remains unclear. The CDR3 runs to 14 residues. V was cut by 1 base and J by 2 bases, with 9 bases left in between. Germline V CDR1 and CDR2: SGHRS, YFSETQ.

The chain couples TRBV27 to TRBJ1-1, with TRBD1 as a possible D gene (6 bases). Looked up from germline, CDR1 is MNHEY and CDR2 is SMNVEV (reference sequence). The CDR3 sequence is 13 residues long. With 6 bases removed from V and 7 bases from J, the gap between germline ends came to 15 bases. CDR3 region: CASSEQGVGEAFF. Here the CDR3 DNA reads TGTGCCAGCAGCGAACAGGGAGTCGGTGAAGCTTTCTTT.

The chain is built from TRBV6-5 and TRBJ2-5, with a tentative D call TRBD2 (7 bases). This CDR3 comprises 15 residues. V was cut by 0 bases and J by 5 bases, with 13 bases left in between. CDR1 MNHEY and CDR2 SVGAGI come from the germline V gene. In nucleotides, the CDR3 is TGTGCCAGCAGTTACTCGAGGCGGGGGCGCGAGACCCAGTACTTC. This gives the protein CASSYSRRGRETQYF.

J is TRBJ1-2 and V is TRBV5-6, with D hard to call. The CDR3 consists of 14 residues. CDR1 and CDR2 from the germline V gene are SGHDT and YYEEEE. V was clipped by 0 bases and J by 8 bases, with 14 bases between them. The CDR3 DNA reads TGTGCCAGCAGCTTGGTTGCTGGAACCGGGGGCTACACCTTC. Protein: CASSLVAGTGGYTF. Variable domain in full (rest from reference TRBV5-6 and TRBJ1-2): DAGVTQSPTHLIKTRGQQVTLRCSPKSGHDTVSWYQQALGQGPQFIFQYYEEEERQRGNFPDRFSGHQFPNYSSELNVNALLLGDSALYLCASSLVAGTGGYTFGSGTRLTVV.

The sample holds one count of this clone. The rearrangement links TRBV6-5 to TRBJ2-2, with D possibly TRBD1 on 6 matching bases. CDR1 and CDR2 from the germline V gene are MNHEY and SVGAGI. The CDR3 length is 14 residues. Deletions cut 4 bases from V and 1 base from J, with 7 bases between. CDR3 nucleotide sequence: TGTGCCAGCAGTTTGGACAGGAACACCGGGGAGCTGTTTTTT. As protein: CASSLDRNTGELFF.

This clone was recorded a few times. The chain links TRBV7-2 to TRBJ1-6; 9 positions agree with TRBD1. The CDR3 extends over 17 amino acids. The V segment lost 5 bases and the J segment 5 bases; nucleotides outside the gene matches: 10. Germline V gene lookup returns CDR1 SGHTA and CDR2 FQGNSA. CDR3 in DNA: TGTGCCAGCAGCCCGAGACAGGGGGTATTGAATAATTCACCCCTCCACTTT. Translating it yields CASSPRQGVLNNSPLHF. Filled out from reference TRBV7-2 and TRBJ1-6, the complete variable domain reads GAGVSQSPSNKVTEKGKDVELRCDPISGHTALYWYRQSLGQGLEFLIYFQGNSAPDKSGLPSDRFSAERTGGSVSTLTIQRTQQEDSAVYLCASSPRQGVLNNSPLHFGNGTRLTVT.

The chain links TRBV5-1 to TRBJ2-5; 12 nucleotides align to TRBD2. The CDR3 is 16 amino acids. V shed 0 bases and J 6 bases; nucleotides not matched to a gene: 6. Germline V gene data show CDR1 as SGHRS and CDR2 as YFSETQ. The CDR3 reads CASSLDPSGGGKTQYF. CDR3 bases: TGCGCCAGCAGCTTGGATCCTAGCGGGGGGGGAAAGACCCAGTACTTC.

The V call is TRBV29-1, the J call TRBJ1-2, with D possibly TRBD1 on 6 matching bases. Germline CDR1 SQVTM, CDR2 ANQGSEA. Trimming took 5 bases from V and 5 from J, leaving 24 bases between them. The CDR3 is 16 residues long. DNA for the CDR3: TGCAGCGTTAATCACCAGGGGCGGATGGGGGCTTATGGCTACACCTTC. It encodes CSVNHQGRMGAYGYTF.

This clone was seen just once. The chain is built from TRBV28 and TRBJ1-5; D is perhaps TRBD1 (6 bases). The V gene's germline CDR1 is MDHEN and CDR2 SYDVKM. V shed 6 bases and J shed 3 bases, with 21 bases lying between them. The CDR3 is 17 residues long. As DNA, the CDR3 is TGTGCCAGCAGCCATACCGGAGAGACAGGCCTCAATCAGCCCCAGCATTTT. Translation gives CASSHTGETGLNQPQHF.

The chain is built from TRBV16 and TRBJ2-7; a possible D gene is TRBD2 (5 bases). CDR3 length equals 12 residues. Trimming removed 0 bases from V and 7 bases from J, with 7 bases in between. Per the germline V gene, CDR1 is KGHSY and CDR2 is FQNENV. CDR3 region: CASSQSEREQYF. CDR3 sequence (DNA): TGTGCCAGCAGCCAATCCGAGCGGGAGCAGTACTTC.

The chain recombines TRBV6-5 with TRBJ1-4; D is unresolved. V was shortened by 2 bases and J by 3 bases, with 7 bases between the two germline ends. CDR1 MNHEY and CDR2 SVGAGI come from the germline V gene. This CDR3 has 14 amino acids. The CDR3 coding sequence is TGTGCCAGCAGTTACGGAGGGCCTAATGAAAAACTGTTTTTT. Protein product: CASSYGGPNEKLFF.

V is TRBV3-1 (or the pseudogene TRBV3-2) and J is TRBJ1-2, with D perhaps TRBD1 (5 bases). Trimming removed 5 bases from V and 6 bases from J, with 19 bases in between. CDR1 LGHDT and CDR2 YNNKEL come from the germline V gene (reference sequence). The CDR3 consists of 15 residues. The CDR3: CASSDRGVEENGYTF. The CDR3 region has the DNA TGTGCCAGCAGCGACCGGGGGGTAGAAGAAAATGGCTACACCTTC.